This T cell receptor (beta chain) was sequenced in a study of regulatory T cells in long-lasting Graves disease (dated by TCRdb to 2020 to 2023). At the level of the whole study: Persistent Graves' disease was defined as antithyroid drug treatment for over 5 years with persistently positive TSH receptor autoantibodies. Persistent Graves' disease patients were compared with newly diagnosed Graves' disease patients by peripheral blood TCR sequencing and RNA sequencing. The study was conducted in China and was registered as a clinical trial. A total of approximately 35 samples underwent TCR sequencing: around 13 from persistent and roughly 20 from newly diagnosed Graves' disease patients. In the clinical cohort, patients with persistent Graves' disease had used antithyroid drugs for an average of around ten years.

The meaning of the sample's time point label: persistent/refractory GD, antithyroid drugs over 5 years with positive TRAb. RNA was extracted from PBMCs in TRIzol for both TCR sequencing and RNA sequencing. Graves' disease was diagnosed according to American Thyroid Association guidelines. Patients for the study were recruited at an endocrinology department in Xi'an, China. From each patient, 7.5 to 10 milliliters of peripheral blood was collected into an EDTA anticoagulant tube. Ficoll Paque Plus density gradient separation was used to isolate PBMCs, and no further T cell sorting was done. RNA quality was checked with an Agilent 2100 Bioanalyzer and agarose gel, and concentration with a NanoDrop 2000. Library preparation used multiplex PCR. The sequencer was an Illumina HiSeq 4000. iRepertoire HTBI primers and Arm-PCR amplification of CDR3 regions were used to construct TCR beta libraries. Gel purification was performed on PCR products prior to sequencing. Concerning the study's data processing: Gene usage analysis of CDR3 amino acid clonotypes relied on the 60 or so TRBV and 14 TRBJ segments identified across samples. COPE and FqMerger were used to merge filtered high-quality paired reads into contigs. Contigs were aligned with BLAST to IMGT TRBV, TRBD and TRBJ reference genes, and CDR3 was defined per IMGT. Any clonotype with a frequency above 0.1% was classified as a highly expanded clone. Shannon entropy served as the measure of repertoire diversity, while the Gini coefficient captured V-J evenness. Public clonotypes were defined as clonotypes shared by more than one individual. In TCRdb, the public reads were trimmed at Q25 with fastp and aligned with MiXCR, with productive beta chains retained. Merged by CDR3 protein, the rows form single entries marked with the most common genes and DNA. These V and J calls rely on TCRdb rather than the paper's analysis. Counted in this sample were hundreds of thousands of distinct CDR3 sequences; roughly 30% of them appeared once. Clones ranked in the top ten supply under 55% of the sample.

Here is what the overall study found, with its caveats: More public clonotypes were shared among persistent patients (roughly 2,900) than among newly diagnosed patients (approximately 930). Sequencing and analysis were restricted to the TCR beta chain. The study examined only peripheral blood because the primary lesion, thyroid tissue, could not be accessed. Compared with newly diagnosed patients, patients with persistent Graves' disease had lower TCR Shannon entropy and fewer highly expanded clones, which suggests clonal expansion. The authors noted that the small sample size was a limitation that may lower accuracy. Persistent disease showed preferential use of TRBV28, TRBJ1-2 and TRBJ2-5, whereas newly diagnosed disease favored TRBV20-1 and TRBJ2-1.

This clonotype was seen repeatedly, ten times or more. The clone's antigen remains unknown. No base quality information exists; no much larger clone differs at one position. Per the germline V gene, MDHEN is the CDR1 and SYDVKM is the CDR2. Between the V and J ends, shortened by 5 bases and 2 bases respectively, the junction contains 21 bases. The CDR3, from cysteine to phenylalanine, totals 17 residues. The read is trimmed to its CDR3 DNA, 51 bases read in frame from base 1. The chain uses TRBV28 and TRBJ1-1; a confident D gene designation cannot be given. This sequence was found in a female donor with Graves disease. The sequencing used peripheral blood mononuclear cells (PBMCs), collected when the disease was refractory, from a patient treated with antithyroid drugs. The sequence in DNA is TGTGCCAGCAGTGCCAGTGCGGGTTATGGCTCCAACACTGAAGCTTTCTTT. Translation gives CASSASAGYGSNTEAFF.